This T cell receptor beta chain was retrieved from a study of T cell repertoires in cytomegalovirus infection. Turning to the study itself: As its CMV epitopes, the study selected recently identified HLA-C-restricted and well-studied HLA-B-restricted targets. Through public TCR beta signatures, both CMV infection and matching HLA type were indicated. Findings and limits, study-wide: Individuals carrying CMV plus the relevant HLA were identified by cumulative frequency of public TCR beta families. Across the ex vivo response, the dominant clonotypes were HLA-C-restricted CMV-specific TCR beta clonotypes.

Trimming stripped 6 bases from V and 7 bases from J, with 12 bases between. The CDR3 extends over 12 amino acids. TCRdb re-derived calls from the reads in MiXCR, one entry per CDR3 protein. This repertoire shows 150,000 or so distinct CDR3 sequences, around 32% found once; its top ten account for around half. Turning to this clonotype: Its cognate antigen is unknown.

Sequenced here: CD8+ T cells from cultured PBMCs, sampled from culture after CMV antigen stimulation. V and J are TRBV7-1 and TRBJ2-5; either TRBD1 or TRBD2 may supply D (5 bases each). TRBV7-1 is an ORF for which the function is uncertain. The receptor was derived from a human donor in good health (CMV status not recorded). Some clones in this sample may be carry-over from other donors' samples. As DNA, the CDR3 is TGTGCCAGCAGGGGACCGGACGGGACCCAGTACTTC. Protein sequence: CASRGPDGTQYF.